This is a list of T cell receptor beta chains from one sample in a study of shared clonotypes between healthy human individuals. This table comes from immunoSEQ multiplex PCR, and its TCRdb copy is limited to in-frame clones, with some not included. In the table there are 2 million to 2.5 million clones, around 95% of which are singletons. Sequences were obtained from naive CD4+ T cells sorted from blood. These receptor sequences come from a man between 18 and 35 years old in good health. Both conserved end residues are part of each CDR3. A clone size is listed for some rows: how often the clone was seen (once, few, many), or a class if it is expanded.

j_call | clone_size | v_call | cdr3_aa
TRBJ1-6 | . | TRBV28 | CASTSRDRDVGNSPLHF
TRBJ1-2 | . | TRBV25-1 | CASSEYLGGYTF
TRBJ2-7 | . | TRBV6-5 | CASSYSYQGSSYEQYF
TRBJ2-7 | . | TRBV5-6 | CASSLRTTEQYF
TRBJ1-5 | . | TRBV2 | CASSEAFPWGQPQHF
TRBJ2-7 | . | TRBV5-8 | CASSLSGLAPSYEQYF
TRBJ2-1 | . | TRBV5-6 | CASSLAAGNEQFF
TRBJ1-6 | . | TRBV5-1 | CASSDQDSPLHF
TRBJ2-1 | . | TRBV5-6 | CASSSIRGTSHYNEQFF
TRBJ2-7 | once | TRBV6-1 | CASSEWEPGSYEQYF
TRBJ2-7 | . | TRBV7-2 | CASSSRTFYEQYF
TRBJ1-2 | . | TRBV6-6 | CASSFQTGVNYGYTF
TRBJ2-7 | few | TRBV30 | CAWKRQGRDEQYF
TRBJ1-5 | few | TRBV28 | CASSTPGNWQPQHF
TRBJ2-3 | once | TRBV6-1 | CASLGQHLTDTQYF
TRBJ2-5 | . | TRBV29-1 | CSVDTGAFGFETQYF
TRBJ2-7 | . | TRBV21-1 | CASSYRGLGYEQYF
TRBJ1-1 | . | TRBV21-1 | CASSRRQGAVEAFF
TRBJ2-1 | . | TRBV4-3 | CASSPRSSGSHNEQFF
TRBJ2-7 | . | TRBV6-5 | CATTRDKSHEQYF
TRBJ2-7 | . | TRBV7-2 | CASSLAGLAVYEQYF
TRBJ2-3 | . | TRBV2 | CASRGQGGTDTQYF
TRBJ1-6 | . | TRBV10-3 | CAISGETGWGNSPLHF
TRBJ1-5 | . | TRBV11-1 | CASSEQGAGQPQHF
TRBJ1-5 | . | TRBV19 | CASSTENQPQHF
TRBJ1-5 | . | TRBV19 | CASRTGTGNQPQHF
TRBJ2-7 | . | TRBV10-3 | CAISETSGPTLAYEQYF
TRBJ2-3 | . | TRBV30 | CAWSFFGGATDTQYF
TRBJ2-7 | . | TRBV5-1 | CASTNTRAGPYEQYF
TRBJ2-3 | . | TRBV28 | CASTWGMTGTGSADTQYF
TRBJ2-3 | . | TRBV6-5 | CASSPAGVATDTQYF
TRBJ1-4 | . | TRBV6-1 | CASSEMGNRNEKLFF
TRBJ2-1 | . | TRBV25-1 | CASSLRTSGGNEQFF
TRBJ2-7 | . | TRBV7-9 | CASSYWDSPYEQYF
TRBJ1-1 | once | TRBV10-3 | CAISEGTVFMNTEAFF
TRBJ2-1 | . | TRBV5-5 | CASSSGVGYEQFF
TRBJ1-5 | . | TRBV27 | CASSLFGTGGHGNQPQHF
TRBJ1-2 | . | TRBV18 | CASSPPDRVGYGYTF
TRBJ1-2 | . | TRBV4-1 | CASSPTEDRVAHGYTF
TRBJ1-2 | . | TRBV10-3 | CAISEGGQAGYTF
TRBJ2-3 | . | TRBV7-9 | CASSLASGVVTDTQYF
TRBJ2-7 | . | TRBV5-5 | CASSRGGPTLYYEQYF
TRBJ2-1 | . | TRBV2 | CASRAGLAGDEQFF
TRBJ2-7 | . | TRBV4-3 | CASSQAGTDTLREQYF
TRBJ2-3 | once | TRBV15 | CATSTGTGGIDTQYF
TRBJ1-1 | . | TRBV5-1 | CASSLEGTGNTEAFF
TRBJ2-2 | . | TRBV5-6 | CASSLRGGTGELFF
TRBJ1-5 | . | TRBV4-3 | CASSQEAAGGGNQPQHF
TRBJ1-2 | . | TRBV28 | CASSPGTGGSFGYTF
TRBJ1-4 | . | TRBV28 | CASGTGGSEKLFF
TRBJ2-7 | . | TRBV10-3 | CAIRAGTGGWEQYF
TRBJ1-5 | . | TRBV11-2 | CASSLDMGQPQHF
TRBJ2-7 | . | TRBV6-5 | CASSYKGWGPHEQYF
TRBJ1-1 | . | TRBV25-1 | CASKGGEAEAFF
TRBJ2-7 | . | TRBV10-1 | CASRPAYEQYF